Listed below are T cell receptor beta chains from one sample, sequenced in a study of T-cell reconstitution after alpha-beta-depleted transplantation in children. MiXCR was run by TCRdb on the PCR reads, yielding one entry per CDR3 protein. The table lists about 490,000 distinct CDR3 sequences, roughly a tenth of them singletons. Sequencing was performed on PBMCs, taken before TCRalphabeta/CD19-depleted stem cell transplant. The receptors here all came from a child younger than 10 with inherited bone marrow failure, due to receive a stem cell transplant. Both conserved end residues are trimmed from each CDR3. The order of the fields is J gene, clone size, V gene, CDR3 protein. Expanded clones get a size class; other rows say once, few or many, or leave the size out.

J: TRBJ2-1
size: few
V: TRBV5-5
CDR3: ASSLAPSVNEQF

J: TRBJ2-1
size: many
V: TRBV5-1
CDR3: ASSLGGTDNEQF

J: TRBJ2-3
size: many
V: TRBV14
CDR3: ASSNTLEGTQY

J: TRBJ1-1
size: NA
V: TRBV29-1
CDR3: SVAEGTTEAF

J: TRBJ2-5
size: many
V: TRBV18
CDR3: ASSPWVTRSGETQY

J: TRBJ2-7
size: many
V: TRBV27
CDR3: ASRGLGISSYEQY

J: TRBJ2-1
size: few
V: TRBV6-2/TRBV6-3
CDR3: ASSDPLLADSYNEQF

J: TRBJ2-7
size: many
V: TRBV3-1
CDR3: ASSRDQPYEQY

J: TRBJ2-5
size: many
V: TRBV27
CDR3: ASSSAGDVPPLQETQY

J: TRBJ1-6
size: NA
V: TRBV7-2
CDR3: ASSSGTGDSPLH

J: TRBJ2-7
size: many
V: TRBV20-1
CDR3: SARGTKYSYEQY

J: TRBJ2-1
size: many
V: TRBV4-3
CDR3: ASSQGRPSYNEQF

J: TRBJ2-7
size: many
V: TRBV10-3
CDR3: AIRPTSGSNEQY

J: TRBJ2-7
size: few
V: TRBV15
CDR3: ATSRGGDLYEQY

J: TRBJ2-3
size: many
V: TRBV15
CDR3: ATSVEQGDSTDTQY

J: TRBJ2-1
size: NA
V: TRBV21-1
CDR3: ASSKEGGTGASNEQF

J: TRBJ1-4
size: many
V: TRBV20-1
CDR3: SVLQGAGEKLF

J: TRBJ2-7
size: many
V: TRBV29-1
CDR3: STSTGTSSSEQY

J: TRBJ2-1
size: many
V: TRBV4-1
CDR3: ASSQVGLPNNEQF

J: TRBJ2-5
size: NA
V: TRBV11-1
CDR3: ASTGQGIEITDQETQY

J: TRBJ2-7
size: NA
V: TRBV2
CDR3: ASNTGYHEQY

J: TRBJ1-2
size: many
V: TRBV5-5
CDR3: ASRTDDHYGYT

J: TRBJ1-1
size: few
V: TRBV7-9
CDR3: ASSLGNGNTEAF

J: TRBJ2-7
size: few
V: TRBV6-5
CDR3: ASSYLRGGGSSYEQY

J: TRBJ2-7
size: many
V: TRBV7-9
CDR3: ASSFPGQGEY

J: TRBJ2-7
size: few
V: TRBV23-1
CDR3: ASSQSKYGTGDYEQY

J: TRBJ2-1
size: many
V: TRBV4-3
CDR3: ASSQYSGRYNEQF

J: TRBJ2-1
size: many
V: TRBV7-8
CDR3: ASSHLTGTGMLDEQF

J: TRBJ2-5
size: many
V: TRBV12-3/TRBV12-4
CDR3: ASSSGPGPGGTQY

J: TRBJ2-5
size: many
V: TRBV5-1
CDR3: ASSLHRADQETQY

J: TRBJ2-1
size: many
V: TRBV6-1
CDR3: ASPAGVGTYNEQF

J: TRBJ2-1
size: few
V: TRBV20-1
CDR3: SARGVPALAF

J: TRBJ2-2
size: NA
V: TRBV3-1
CDR3: AISFSPYLAANTGELF

J: TRBJ2-5
size: NA
V: TRBV20-1
CDR3: SARDSVWETQY

J: TRBJ1-1
size: many
V: TRBV7-8
CDR3: ASSSRRTGGLSEVF

J: TRBJ2-7
size: many
V: TRBV6-2/TRBV6-3
CDR3: ASSFGGSEGPYEQY

J: TRBJ2-1
size: many
V: TRBV9
CDR3: ASSAEGGTVYNEQF

J: TRBJ2-1
size: many
V: TRBV29-1
CDR3: SVSGRAYNEQF

J: TRBJ2-3
size: many
V: TRBV4-3
CDR3: ASSQAGRTDTQY

J: TRBJ2-2
size: NA
V: TRBV18
CDR3: ASSPFRGSGELF

J: TRBJ1-1
size: once
V: TRBV7-9
CDR3: ASSSQGWGTEAF

J: TRBJ2-7
size: many
V: TRBV27
CDR3: ASSLSPGTGDHEQY

J: TRBJ2-1
size: many
V: TRBV4-1
CDR3: ASSQDLAGISNEQF

J: TRBJ2-2
size: few
V: TRBV12-3/TRBV12-4
CDR3: ASSPGLALTGELF

J: TRBJ1-2
size: many
V: TRBV11-2
CDR3: ASSLGQGVRGYT

J: TRBJ2-1
size: NA
V: TRBV7-8
CDR3: ASSSWDRGPSYNEQF

J: TRBJ2-2
size: many
V: TRBV4-3
CDR3: ASSQEMGGELF

J: TRBJ2-1
size: many
V: TRBV27
CDR3: ASGGLAAMREQF